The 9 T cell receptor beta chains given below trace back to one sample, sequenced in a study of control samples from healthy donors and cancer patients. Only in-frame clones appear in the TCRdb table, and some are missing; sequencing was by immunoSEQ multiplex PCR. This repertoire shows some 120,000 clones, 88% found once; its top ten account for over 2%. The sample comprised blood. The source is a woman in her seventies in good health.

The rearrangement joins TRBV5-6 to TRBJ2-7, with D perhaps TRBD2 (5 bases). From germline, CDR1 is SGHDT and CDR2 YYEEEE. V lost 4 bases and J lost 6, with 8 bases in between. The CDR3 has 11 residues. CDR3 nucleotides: TGTGCCAGCAGCCTGGCGGGCGAGCAGTACTTC. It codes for CASSLAGEQYF.

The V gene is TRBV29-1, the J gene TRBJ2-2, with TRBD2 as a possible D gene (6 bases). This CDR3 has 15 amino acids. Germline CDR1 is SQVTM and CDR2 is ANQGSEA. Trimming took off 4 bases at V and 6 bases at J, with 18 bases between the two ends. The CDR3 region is CSVALLGGRAGELFF. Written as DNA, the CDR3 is TGCAGCGTTGCCCTTTTGGGGGGTCGGGCCGGGGAGCTGTTTTTT.

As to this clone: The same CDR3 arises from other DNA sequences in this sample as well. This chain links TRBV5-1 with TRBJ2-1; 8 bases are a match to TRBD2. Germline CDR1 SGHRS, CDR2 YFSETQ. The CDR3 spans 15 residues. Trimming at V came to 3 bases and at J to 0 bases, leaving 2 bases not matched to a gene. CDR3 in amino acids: CASSSSGGSYNEQFF. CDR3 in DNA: TGCGCCAGCAGCTCCAGCGGGGGCTCCTACAATGAGCAGTTCTTC.

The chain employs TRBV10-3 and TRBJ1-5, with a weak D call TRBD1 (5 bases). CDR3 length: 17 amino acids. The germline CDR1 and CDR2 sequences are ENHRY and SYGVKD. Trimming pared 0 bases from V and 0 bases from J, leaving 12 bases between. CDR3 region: CAISESPAGYSNQPQHF. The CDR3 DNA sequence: TGTGCCATCAGTGAGTCACCGGCAGGGTATAGCAATCAGCCCCAGCATTTT.

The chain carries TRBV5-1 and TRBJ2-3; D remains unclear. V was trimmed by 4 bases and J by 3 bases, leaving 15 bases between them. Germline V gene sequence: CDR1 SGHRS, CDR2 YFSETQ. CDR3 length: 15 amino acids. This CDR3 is CASSPAAQVTDTQYF. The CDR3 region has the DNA TGCGCCAGCAGCCCGGCTGCACAAGTTACAGATACGCAGTATTTT.

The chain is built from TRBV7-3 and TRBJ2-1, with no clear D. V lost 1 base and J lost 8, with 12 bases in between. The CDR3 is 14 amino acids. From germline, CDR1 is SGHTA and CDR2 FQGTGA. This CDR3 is CASSLRGSSDEQFF. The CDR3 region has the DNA TGTGCCAGCAGCTTAAGGGGTTCGAGTGATGAGCAGTTCTTC.

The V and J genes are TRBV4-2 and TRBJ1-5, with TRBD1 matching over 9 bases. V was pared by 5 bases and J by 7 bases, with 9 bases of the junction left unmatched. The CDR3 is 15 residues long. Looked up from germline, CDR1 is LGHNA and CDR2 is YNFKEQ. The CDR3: CASSREDRGGQPQHF. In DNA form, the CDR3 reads TGTGCCAGCAGCAGAGAGGACAGGGGAGGCCAGCCCCAGCATTTT.

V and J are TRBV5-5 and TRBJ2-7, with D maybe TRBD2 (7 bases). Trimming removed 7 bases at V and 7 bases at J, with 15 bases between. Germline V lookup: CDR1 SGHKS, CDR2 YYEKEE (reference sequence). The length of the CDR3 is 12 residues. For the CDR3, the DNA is TGTGCCAGCCGCTCGGGGGGACATGAGCAGTACTTC. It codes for CASRSGGHEQYF.

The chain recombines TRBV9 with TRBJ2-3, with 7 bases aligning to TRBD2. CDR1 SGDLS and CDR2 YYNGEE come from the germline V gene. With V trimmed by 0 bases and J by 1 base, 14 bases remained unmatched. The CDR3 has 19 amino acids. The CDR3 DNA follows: TGTGCCAGCAGCGTAGGGGGTTGGGGCCCTGGACTAGGCACAGATACGCAGTATTTT. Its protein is CASSVGGWGPGLGTDTQYF.